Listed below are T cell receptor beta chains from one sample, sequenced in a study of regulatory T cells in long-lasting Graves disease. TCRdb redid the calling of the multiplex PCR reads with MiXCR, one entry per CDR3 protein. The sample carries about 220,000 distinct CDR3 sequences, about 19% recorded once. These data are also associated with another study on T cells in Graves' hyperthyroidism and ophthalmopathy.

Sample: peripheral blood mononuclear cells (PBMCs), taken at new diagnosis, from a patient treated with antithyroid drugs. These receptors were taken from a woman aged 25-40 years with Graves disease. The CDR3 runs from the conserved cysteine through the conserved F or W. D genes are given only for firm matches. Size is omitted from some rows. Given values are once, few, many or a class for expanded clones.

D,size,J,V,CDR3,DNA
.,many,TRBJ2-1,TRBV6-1,CASSPQFSGTPYNEQFF,TGTGCCAGCAGTCCCCAATTCTCCGGGACTCCCTACAATGAGCAGTTCTTC
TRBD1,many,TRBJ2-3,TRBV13,CASRRTGETDTQYF,TGTGCCAGCAGGAGGACAGGGGAAACAGATACGCAGTATTTT
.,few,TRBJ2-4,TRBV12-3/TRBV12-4,CASSLLPDISGRNIQYF,TGTGCCAGCAGCCTTCTACCGGACATCTCGGGCCGAAACATTCAGTACTTC
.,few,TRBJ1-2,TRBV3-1,CASSRLQYGYTF,TGTGCCAGCAGCCGATTACAGTATGGCTACACCTTC
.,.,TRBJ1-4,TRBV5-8,CASSLVGLDAKLFF,TGTGCCAGCAGCTTGGTGGGACTAGATGCCAAACTGTTTTTT
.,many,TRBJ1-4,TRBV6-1,CASRPGQYEKLFF,TGTGCCAGCAGGCCGGGACAATATGAAAAACTGTTTTTT
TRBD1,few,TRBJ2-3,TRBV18,CASSPLGQGLTDTQYF,TGTGCCAGCTCACCCCTAGGACAGGGTCTCACAGATACGCAGTATTTT
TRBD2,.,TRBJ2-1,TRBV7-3,CASSLKGPTGGNSYNEQFF,TGTGCCAGCAGCTTAAAGGGACCGACGGGGGGGAACTCCTACAATGAGCAGTTCTTC
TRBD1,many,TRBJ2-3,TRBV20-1,CSVPDRFADTQYF,TGCAGTGTCCCGGACAGGTTCGCAGATACGCAGTATTTT
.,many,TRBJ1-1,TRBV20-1,CSARPTTWGNTEAFF,TGCAGTGCTAGACCCACGACTTGGGGGAACACTGAAGCTTTCTTT
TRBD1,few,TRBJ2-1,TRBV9,CASSVVGTANEQFF,TGTGCCAGCAGCGTAGTGGGGACAGCCAATGAGCAGTTCTTC
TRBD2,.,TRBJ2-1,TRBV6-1,CVSCGSGDEQFF,TGTGTCAGCTGCGGGAGTGGGGATGAGCAGTTCTTC
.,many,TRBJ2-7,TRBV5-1,CASSLDRREQYF,TGCGCCAGCAGCTTGGACAGGAGGGAGCAGTACTTC
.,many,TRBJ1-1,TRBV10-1,CASSESRNGNTEAFF,TGCGCCAGCAGTGAGTCCCGTAACGGAAACACTGAAGCTTTCTTT
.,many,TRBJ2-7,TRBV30,CAWSVLGVEQYF,TGTGCCTGGAGTGTACTGGGAGTCGAGCAGTACTTC
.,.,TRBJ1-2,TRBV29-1,CSVGKGGGYGYTF,TGCAGCGTGGGAAAGGGGGGCGGCTATGGCTACACCTTC
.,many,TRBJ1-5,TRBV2,CASSVRDGSNQPQHF,TGTGCCAGCAGTGTAAGGGATGGTAGCAATCAGCCCCAGCATTTT
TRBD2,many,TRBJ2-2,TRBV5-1,CASSSAPGTSYPGELFF,TGCGCCAGCAGCTCGGCCCCCGGGACTAGCTATCCCGGGGAGCTGTTTTTT
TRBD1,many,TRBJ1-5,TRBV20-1,CSARQDRGHQPQHF,TGCAGTGCTAGACAGGACAGGGGGCATCAGCCCCAGCATTTT
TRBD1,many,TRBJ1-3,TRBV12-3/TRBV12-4,CASSFYGQGGNTIYF,TGTGCCAGCAGTTTCTATGGACAGGGTGGAAACACCATATATTTT
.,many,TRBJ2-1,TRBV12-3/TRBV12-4,CASSLNMGIYNEQFF,TGTGCCAGCAGTTTAAACATGGGGATCTACAATGAGCAGTTCTTC
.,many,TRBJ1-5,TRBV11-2,CASSLKGGNQPQHF,TGTGCCAGCAGCTTAAAAGGGGGCAATCAGCCCCAGCATTTT
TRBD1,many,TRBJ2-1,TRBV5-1,CASSLDRGDNEQFF,TGCGCCAGCAGCCTGGACAGGGGGGACAATGAGCAGTTCTTC
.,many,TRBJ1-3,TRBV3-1,CASSLTRLTSGNTIYF,TGTGCCAGCAGCTTGACGAGACTGACCTCTGGAAACACCATATATTTT
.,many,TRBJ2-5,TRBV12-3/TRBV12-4,CASSPPGVEQETQYF,TGTGCCAGCAGTCCCCCTGGGGTGGAACAAGAGACCCAGTACTTC
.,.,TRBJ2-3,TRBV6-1,CASGPKSTDTQYF,TGTGCCAGCGGGCCGAAGAGCACAGATACGCAGTATTTT
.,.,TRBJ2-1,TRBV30,CAWSDRGYTEQFF,TGTGCCTGGAGTGACCGGGGGTATACCGAGCAGTTCTTC